This entry features one TCR beta chain sequence. The germline V gene encodes CDR1 MNHEY and CDR2 SMNVEV (reference sequence). The V segment lost 4 bases and the J segment 5 bases; nucleotides outside the gene matches: 9. The CDR3 length is 17 residues. This sample was included in a study of graft-versus-host responses after intestinal transplantation. Here immunoSEQ multiplex PCR was the method, and the copy in TCRdb shows in-frame clones only, minus some. This repertoire shows approximately 10,000 clones, around 94% found once; its top ten account for around 2%. This TCR derives from a human patient who received an intestinal transplant, so some T cells may come from the graft donor. The starting material was PBMCs, obtained 8 days after intestinal transplant. This chain uses TRBV27 with TRBJ2-5; 14 bases fit TRBD2. CDR3 region: CASSWGLAGAAGETQYF. In nucleotides, the CDR3 is TGTGCCAGCAGTTGGGGACTAGCGGGGGCCGCGGGGGAGACCCAGTACTTC.